This TCR beta chain was sequenced for a study of cytomegalovirus exposure and HLA in healthy donors. Study-wide points: Reported performance of the classifier showed diagnosis of cytomegalovirus status with high specificity and sensitivity. Several top significant clusters appeared, in a later analysis, to be linked to common viral pathogens. As immune exposure information, only CMV serostatus was available. The authors later linked a missense DCLRE1C variant to TCR beta V- and J-gene trimming.

To note about this clone: Its target is unknown.

The J segment lost 7 bases and the V segment lost 4 bases, leaving 8 bases of the junction unmatched. This CDR3 comprises 15 residues. CDR1 and CDR2 (germline): SGHKS, YYEKEE (reference sequence). It was with 60 Vbeta and 13 Jbeta primers that the PCR ran. Only in-frame clones appear in the TCRdb table, and some are missing; sequencing was by immunoSEQ multiplex PCR. This sample's table reports over 70,000 clones. J is TRBJ1-4 and V is TRBV5-5, with 9 bases identical to TRBD1. The sequence was collected from a woman aged 40 to 50 in good health and CMV-seropositive. The specimen sequenced was PBMCs. Here the CDR3 reads CASSLQTGGSEKLFF. CDR3 DNA: TGTGCCAGCAGCCTTCAGACAGGGGGAAGTGAAAAACTGTTTTTT.